This T cell receptor (beta chain) was documented in a study of cytomegalovirus exposure and HLA in healthy donors (dated by TCRdb to 2017 to 2019). The study in broad terms: According to a later analysis, the approximately 130 validation repertoires were produced on the same platform as the 700 or so repertoires of the first cohort. The study aimed to test whether cataloging public T cell receptors could reveal signatures of past pathogen exposure. Along with the approximately 650-subject first cohort, a separate validation cohort of around 120 different subjects was used. High-throughput TCR immunosequencing, statistical association of individual TCRs with disease status, and machine learning were combined to predict cytomegalovirus infection status. Study-level results and caveats: Most TCR sequences were seen in very few donors, while some public TCRs were found in many individuals. Three of the identified cytomegalovirus-associated TCR beta chains were confirmed in vitro to be specific for cytomegalovirus antigens. In a later analysis, TCRs clustered in the first cohort were found to also tend to co-occur in the 100 to 150 validation repertoires, with 90% to 95% of cluster scores above 0. According to the authors, the approach could potentially be generalized to other disease states and immunological phenotypes. A later analysis lacked HLA typing for the validation cohort, so it scored co-occurrence in that cohort across all 110 or so repertoires. Cytomegalovirus status was reported to be diagnosed by the classifier with high specificity and sensitivity in both the original and validation cohorts. In the study, 150 to 200 TCR beta chains were listed as associated with cytomegalovirus.

Library method: the immunoSEQ multiplex PCR assay. The paper's data handling went like this. To diagnose cytomegalovirus status from the catalog of TCR beta chain sequences, a statistical classification framework was built. TCRdb took this table from immuneACCESS and kept in-frame rearrangements with V and J called. Such tables lack part of the clones; where checked against another copy, unresolved V genes explain under half of the gap, and the rest is unexplained. V and J calls and clone size are as listed in that table; D and trimming were resolved from the DNA. Across this sample there are about 64,000 clones, with 90% to 95% seen only once. Jointly, the top ten make up roughly 1.3% of the sample. Regarding this clone: Its recognized antigen is unknown. Base-call qualities are not available, and no considerably larger clone is one nucleotide away.

The CDR3, cysteine through phenylalanine, is 14 amino acids long. CDR3 DNA is the only sequence kept; it has 42 bases, read in frame from the first base. A distance of 12 bases separates the germline ends of V and J, which lose 4 bases and 2 bases respectively. CDR1 and CDR2, looked up from the germline V gene (reference sequence), are MNHNY and SVGAGI. Separate from the roughly 650-subject first cohort, the validation cohort of 90 to 150 subjects was the group to which the donors belonged. What was sequenced was PBMCs. The chain uses TRBV6-6 and TRBJ2-7; no D segment can be confidently identified. The TCR originated in a woman between 18 and 29 years old in good health and CMV-seronegative. The DNA sequence is given as TGTGCCAGCAGTTTTGGAGAGTCCACCTACGAGCAGTACTTC. Translation gives CASSFGESTYEQYF.